This T cell receptor beta chain is drawn from a study of cytomegalovirus exposure and HLA in healthy donors. In regard to this clone: As yet, its antigen is unknown.

CDR3 length: 14 amino acids. In germline, CDR1 is MNHNY, CDR2 SVGAGI (reference sequence). The junction had 2 bases not matched to a gene; V was cut back by 6 bases and J by 0 bases. The donors comprised healthy bone marrow donors. Notes on the study in general: A few CMV-associated chains proved CMV antigen-specific in vitro.

Researchers ran the PCR with 60 Vbeta and 13 Jbeta primers. The repertoire was sequenced with immunoSEQ multiplex PCR; TCRdb's copy has only in-frame clones and lacks some. The sample has tens of thousands of clones; approximately 76% are singletons. The V call is TRBV6-6, the J call TRBJ2-4; TRBD2 matches 7 bases. Sequenced sample: PBMCs. This TCR was recovered from a man aged 50 to 59 in good health and CMV-seronegative. CDR3 sequence: CASRGGSAKNIQYF. For the CDR3, the DNA is TGTGCCAGCAGGGGAGGGTCAGCCAAAAACATTCAGTACTTC.